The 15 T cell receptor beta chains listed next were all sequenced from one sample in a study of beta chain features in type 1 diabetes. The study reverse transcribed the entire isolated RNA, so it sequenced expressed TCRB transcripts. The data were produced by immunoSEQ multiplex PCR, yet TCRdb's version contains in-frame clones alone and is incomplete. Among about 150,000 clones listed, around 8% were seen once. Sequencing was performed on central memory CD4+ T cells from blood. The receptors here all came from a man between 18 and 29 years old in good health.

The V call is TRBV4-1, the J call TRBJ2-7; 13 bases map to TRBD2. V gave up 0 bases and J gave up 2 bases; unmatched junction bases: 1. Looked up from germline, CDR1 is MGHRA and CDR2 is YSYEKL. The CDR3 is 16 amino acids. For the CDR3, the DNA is TGCGCCAGCAGCCAAGAACTAGCGGGAGGGCCCTACGAGCAGTACTTC. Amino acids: CASSQELAGGPYEQYF.

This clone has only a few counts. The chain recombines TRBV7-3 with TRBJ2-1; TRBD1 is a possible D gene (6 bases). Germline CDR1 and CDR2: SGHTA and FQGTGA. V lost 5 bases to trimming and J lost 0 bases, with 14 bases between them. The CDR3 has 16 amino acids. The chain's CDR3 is CASSLITGISYNEQFF. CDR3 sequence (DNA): TGTGCCAGCAGCCTGATAACAGGGATCTCCTACAATGAGCAGTTCTTC.

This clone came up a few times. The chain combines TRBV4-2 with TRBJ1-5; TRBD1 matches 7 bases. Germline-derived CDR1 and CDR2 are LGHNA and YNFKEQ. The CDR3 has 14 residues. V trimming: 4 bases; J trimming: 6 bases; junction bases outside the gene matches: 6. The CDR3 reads CASSRDRASQPQHF. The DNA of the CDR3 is TGTGCCAGCAGCCGAGACAGGGCAAGTCAGCCCCAGCATTTT.

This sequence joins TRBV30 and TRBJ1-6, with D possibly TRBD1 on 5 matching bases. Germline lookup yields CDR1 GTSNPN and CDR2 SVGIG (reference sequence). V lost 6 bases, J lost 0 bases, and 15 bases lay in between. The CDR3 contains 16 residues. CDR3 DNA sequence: TGTGCCTGCAAACGGGACTCGAGCTCCTATAATTCACCCCTCCACTTT. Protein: CACKRDSSSYNSPLHF.

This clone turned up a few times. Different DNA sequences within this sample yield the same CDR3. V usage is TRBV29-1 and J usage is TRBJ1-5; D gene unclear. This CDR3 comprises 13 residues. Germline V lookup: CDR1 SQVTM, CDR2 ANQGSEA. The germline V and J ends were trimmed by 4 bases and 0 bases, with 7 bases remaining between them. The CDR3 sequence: CSVAGGSNQPQHF. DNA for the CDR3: TGCAGCGTTGCCGGCGGTAGCAATCAGCCCCAGCATTTT.

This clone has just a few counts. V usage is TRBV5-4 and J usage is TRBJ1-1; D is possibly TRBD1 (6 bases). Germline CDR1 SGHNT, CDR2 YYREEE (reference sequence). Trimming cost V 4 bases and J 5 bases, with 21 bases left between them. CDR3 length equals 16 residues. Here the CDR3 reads CASSKGGTQTFTEAFF. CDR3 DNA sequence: TGTGCCAGCAGCAAGGGGGGGACCCAAACCTTTACTGAAGCTTTCTTT.

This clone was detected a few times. Here the CDR3 DNA reads TGTGCCAGCAGTGCCAAGGGACTAGCGGGAGGGGCATTTTGGAATGAGCAGTTCTTC. Translated, it gives CASSAKGLAGGAFWNEQFF. The chain joins TRBV6-4 to TRBJ2-1; TRBD2 matches 16 bases. J gave up 7 bases and V 4 bases, and 13 bases lay outside the gene matches. The CDR3 extends over 19 amino acids. Germline V gene sequence: CDR1 MRHNA, CDR2 SNTAGT.

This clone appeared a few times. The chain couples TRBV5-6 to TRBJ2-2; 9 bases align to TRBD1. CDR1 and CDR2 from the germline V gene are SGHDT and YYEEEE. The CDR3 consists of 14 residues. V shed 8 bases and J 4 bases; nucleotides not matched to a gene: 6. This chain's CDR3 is CASNKQGATGELFF. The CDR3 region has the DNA TGTGCCAGTAACAAACAGGGGGCCACCGGGGAGCTGTTTTTT.

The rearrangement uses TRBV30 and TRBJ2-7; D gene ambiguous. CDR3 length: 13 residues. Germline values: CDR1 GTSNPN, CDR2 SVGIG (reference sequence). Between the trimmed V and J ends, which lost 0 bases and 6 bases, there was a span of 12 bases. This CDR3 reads CAWSVRSDLEQYF. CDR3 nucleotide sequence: TGTGCCTGGAGTGTACGGAGCGACCTCGAGCAGTACTTC.

The CDR3 reads CASNPTGEGVRELFF. The CDR3 DNA follows: TGTGCCAGCAACCCGACAGGGGAGGGGGTCCGGGAGCTGTTTTTT. This chain links TRBV2 with TRBJ2-2, with D maybe TRBD1 (8 bases). The CDR3 has 15 amino acids. CDR1 is SNHLY, CDR2 FYNNEI, per germline. Trimming left V 7 bases short and J 9 bases short, with 21 bases between.

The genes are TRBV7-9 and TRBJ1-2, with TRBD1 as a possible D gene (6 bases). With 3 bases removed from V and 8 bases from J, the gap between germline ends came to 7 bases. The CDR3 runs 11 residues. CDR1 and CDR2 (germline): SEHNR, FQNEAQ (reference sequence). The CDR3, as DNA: TGTGCCAGCAGCTTGACAGGCGGCTACACCTTC. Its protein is CASSLTGGYTF.

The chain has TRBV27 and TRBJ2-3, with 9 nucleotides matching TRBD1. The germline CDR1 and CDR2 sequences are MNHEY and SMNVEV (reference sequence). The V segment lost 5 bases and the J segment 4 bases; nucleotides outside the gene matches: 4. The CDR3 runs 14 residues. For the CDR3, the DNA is TGTGCCAGCAGTCTTGGACAGGGGTCAGATACGCAGTATTTT. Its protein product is CASSLGQGSDTQYF.

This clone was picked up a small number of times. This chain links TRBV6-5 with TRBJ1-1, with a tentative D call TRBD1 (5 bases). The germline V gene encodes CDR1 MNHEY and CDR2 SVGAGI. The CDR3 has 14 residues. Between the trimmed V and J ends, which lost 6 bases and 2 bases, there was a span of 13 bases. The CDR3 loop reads CASSPARVNTEAFF. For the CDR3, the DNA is TGTGCCAGCAGCCCGGCCAGGGTAAACACTGAAGCTTTCTTT.

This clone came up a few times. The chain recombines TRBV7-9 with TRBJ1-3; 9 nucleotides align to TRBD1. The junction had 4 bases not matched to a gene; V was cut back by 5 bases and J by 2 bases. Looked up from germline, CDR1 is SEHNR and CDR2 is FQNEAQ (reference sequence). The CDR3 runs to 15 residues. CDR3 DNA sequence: TGTGCCAGCAGCGCCACAGGGGGCACTGGAAACACCATATATTTT. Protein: CASSATGGTGNTIYF.

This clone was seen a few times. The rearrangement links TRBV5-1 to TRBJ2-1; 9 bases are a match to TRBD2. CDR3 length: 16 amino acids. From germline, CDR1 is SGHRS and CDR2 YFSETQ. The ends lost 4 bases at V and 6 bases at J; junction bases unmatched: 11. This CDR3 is CASSRTGREGRNEQFF. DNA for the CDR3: TGCGCCAGCAGCCGGACGGGGCGGGAGGGCCGCAATGAGCAGTTCTTC.